The 28 T cell receptor beta chains below come from one sample, sequenced in a study of shared T cell receptors in the human thymus. This table comes from immunoSEQ multiplex PCR, and its TCRdb copy is limited to in-frame clones, with some not included. The sample includes more than 550,000 clones, approximately 83% of them seen just once. This same sample was also taken into another study, of human thymus T cells.

Specimen: thymocytes. These receptors came from a girl under three years old with a congenital heart defect.

J is TRBJ2-5 and V is TRBV5-1; 7 bases align to TRBD1. Germline V gene sequence: CDR1 SGHRS, CDR2 YFSETQ. This CDR3 contains 20 residues. V shed 2 bases and J 2 bases; nucleotides not matched to a gene: 21. CDR3 sequence reads: CASSFSPTLRQGRLQETQYF. In DNA form, the CDR3 reads TGCGCCAGCAGCTTTTCCCCTACCCTTCGACAGGGAAGGTTGCAAGAGACCCAGTACTTC.

This clone was counted once. J is TRBJ2-5 and V is TRBV4-3, with 10 bases that match TRBD2. There are 17 residues in the CDR3. V lost 1 base and J lost 2; bases outside the gene matches: 7. Germline CDR1 is LGHNA and CDR2 is YSLEER. The CDR3 sequence is CASSQAASGGPQETQYF. The CDR3 DNA is TGCGCCAGCAGCCAAGCGGCTAGCGGGGGACCTCAAGAGACCCAGTACTTC.

The V gene is TRBV7-9, the J gene TRBJ1-5, with unresolved D. The CDR3 sequence is 16 residues long. Germline-derived CDR1 and CDR2 are SEHNR and FQNEAQ (reference sequence). V shed 0 bases and J shed 3 bases, with 12 bases lying between them. CDR3 sequence reads: CASSLAGPSYNQPQHF. In DNA form, the CDR3 reads TGTGCCAGCAGCTTAGCGGGCCCGAGCTACAATCAGCCCCAGCATTTT.

V and J are TRBV7-8 and TRBJ1-5; unclear D gene. V dropped 5 bases and J dropped 7 bases, with 18 bases sitting between them. This CDR3 is 15 amino acids long. The germline CDR1 and CDR2 sequences are SGHVS and FQNEAQ. The CDR3 sequence: CASSPSTREGQPQHF. For the CDR3, the DNA is TGTGCCAGCAGCCCCTCGACACGGGAGGGCCAGCCCCAGCATTTT.

CDR3 protein: CASSTQDFSGEPGTDTQYF. The DNA for the CDR3 is TGTGCCAGCAGCACACAAGACTTCAGCGGGGAGCCTGGCACAGATACGCAGTATTTT. The chain uses TRBV7-4 and TRBJ2-3, with 7 bases identical to TRBD2. The ends lost 5 bases at V and 1 base at J; junction bases unmatched: 18. This CDR3 has 19 amino acids. Looked up from germline, CDR1 is SGHVT and CDR2 is SQSDAQ.

V gene TRBV4-1 combines with J gene TRBJ1-1; D is possibly TRBD1 (5 bases). Trimming removed 4 bases from V and 5 bases from J, with 11 bases in between. Germline lookup yields CDR1 MGHRA and CDR2 YSYEKL. CDR3 size: 13 residues. The CDR3 spells CASSPTGGTEAFF. CDR3 coding DNA: TGCGCCAGCAGCCCTACAGGTGGGACTGAAGCTTTCTTT.

The chain combines TRBV4-3 with TRBJ1-2; possibly TRBD1 for D (6 bases). Deletions cut 3 bases from V and 0 bases from J, with 11 bases between. The CDR3 covers 15 residues. Germline V lookup: CDR1 LGHNA, CDR2 YSLEER. This CDR3 reads CASSHPDRPNYGYTF. The DNA for the CDR3 is TGCGCCAGCAGCCATCCCGACAGGCCTAACTATGGCTACACCTTC.

The chain is built from TRBV10-1 and TRBJ1-1; D not resolved. V lost 2 bases, J lost 5 bases, and 9 bases lay in between. The CDR3 covers 13 residues. The germline V gene encodes CDR1 WNHNN and CDR2 SYGVQD (reference sequence). CDR3 sequence (DNA): TGCGCCAGCAGTGAGGGGCCGGGAACTGAAGCTTTCTTT. Its protein product is CASSEGPGTEAFF.

The rearrangement uses TRBV7-3 and TRBJ2-7; the D gene is possibly TRBD2 (6 bases). Germline V gene lookup returns CDR1 SGHTA and CDR2 FQGTGA. Trimming cost V 5 bases and J 6 bases, with 14 bases left between them. The CDR3 has 13 amino acids. The CDR3 DNA sequence: TGTGCCAGCAGCAGAAGACTAGGGCGCGAGCAGTACTTC. Translated: CASSRRLGREQYF.

V and J are TRBV7-9 and TRBJ1-4; 9 nucleotides line up with TRBD1. CDR1 is SEHNR and CDR2 is FQNEAQ in the germline V gene (reference sequence). J lost 5 bases, V lost 4 bases, and 11 bases had no gene match. The CDR3 is made up of 17 amino acids. In DNA form, the CDR3 reads TGTGCCAGCAGCTCCAAGGACAGGGGCGACCTCAATGAAAAACTGTTTTTT. Its translation: CASSSKDRGDLNEKLFF.

Notes on this clone: Other DNA sequences in this sample translate to the same CDR3. This chain links TRBV5-1 with TRBJ2-3; D unclear. The CDR3 contains 11 residues. CDR1 and CDR2 from the germline V gene are SGHRS and YFSETQ. Trimming stripped 0 bases from V and 6 bases from J, with 2 bases between. The CDR3 spells CASSLADTQYF. DNA of the CDR3: TGCGCCAGCAGCTTGGCGGATACGCAGTATTTT.

This chain joins TRBV4-1 and TRBJ1-2; tentatively, D is TRBD1 (6 bases). In germline, CDR1 is MGHRA, CDR2 YSYEKL. This CDR3 region has 17 residues. V lost 3 bases to trimming and J lost 8 bases, with 25 bases between them. CDR3 DNA: TGCGCCAGCAGCCATCTGCATACCAGGGGCCGGAACGAAGGCTACACCTTC. Translated: CASSHLHTRGRNEGYTF.

The chain carries TRBV4-1 and TRBJ1-4; 9 bases match TRBD1. Germline lookup yields CDR1 MGHRA and CDR2 YSYEKL. There are 16 residues in the CDR3. V trimming: 2 bases; J trimming: 3 bases; junction bases outside the gene matches: 4. The CDR3 region has the DNA TGCGCCAGCAGCCAACAGGACAGGGGAGCTAATGAAAAACTGTTTTTT. It translates to CASSQQDRGANEKLFF.

The V call is TRBV15, the J call TRBJ2-2, with 12 bases aligning to TRBD2. V lost 6 bases, J lost 6 bases, and 8 bases stayed unmatched. This CDR3 spans 16 amino acids. Per germline, CDR1 LNHNV and CDR2 YYDKDF (reference sequence). CDR3 nucleotide sequence: TGTGCCACCAGGCCTAGCGGGGGGGTGGAGTCCGGGGAGCTGTTTTTT. This translates into CATRPSGGVESGELFF.

CDR3 sequence: CSGLAGGPDTQYF. Here the CDR3 DNA reads TGCAGCGGACTAGCGGGGGGGCCAGATACGCAGTATTTT. V and J are TRBV29-1 and TRBJ2-3, with 14 bases that match TRBD2. Germline CDR1 is SQVTM and CDR2 is ANQGSEA. This CDR3 is built from 13 residues. The V segment lost 7 bases and the J segment 4 bases; nucleotides outside the gene matches: 1.

V usage is TRBV7-2 and J usage is TRBJ2-1; 10 bases align to TRBD2. J lost 8 bases, V lost 0 bases, and 7 bases had no gene match. The CDR3 has 16 amino acids. The germline V gene encodes CDR1 SGHTA and CDR2 FQGNSA. Here the CDR3 DNA reads TGTGCCAGCAGCTTAGCAATGAGCGGGGGGGCGGATGAGCAGTTCTTC. Amino acid sequence: CASSLAMSGGADEQFF.

The V and J genes are TRBV6-5 and TRBJ1-2, with D maybe TRBD1 (5 bases). The germline V gene encodes CDR1 MNHEY and CDR2 SVGAGI. V lost 3 bases and J 4 bases, leaving 12 bases between the germline ends. This CDR3 has 14 residues. Here the CDR3 DNA reads TGTGCCAGCAGTTATCACAGGAGCCTCTATGGCTACACCTTC. Amino acids: CASSYHRSLYGYTF.

J is TRBJ1-2 and V is TRBV2; 7 bases fit TRBD1. There are 14 residues in the CDR3. The germline CDR1 and CDR2 sequences are SNHLY and FYNNEI. The J segment lost 0 bases and the V segment lost 6 bases, leaving 4 bases of the junction unmatched. The CDR3: CASRTGITNYGYTF. CDR3 coding DNA: TGTGCCAGCAGGACAGGGATCACTAACTATGGCTACACCTTC. Full variable domain (remainder filled in from reference TRBV2 and TRBJ1-2): EPEVTQTPSHQVTQMGQEVILRCVPISNHLYFYWYRQILGQKVEFLVSFYNNEISEKSEIFDDQFSVERPDGSNFTLKIRSTKLEDSAMYFCASRTGITNYGYTFGSGTRLTVV.

The chain combines TRBV2 with TRBJ1-2; 8 positions match TRBD1. Unmatched junction bases numbered 11, after V lost 7 bases and J lost 7 bases. The CDR3 contains 14 residues. Germline V lookup: CDR1 SNHLY, CDR2 FYNNEI. The CDR3 DNA is TGTGCCAGCACCGAGACGCAGGGGGCGCGTGGCTACACCTTC. It codes for CASTETQGARGYTF.

V and J are TRBV27 and TRBJ2-7, with D possibly being TRBD2 (6 bases). With 5 bases removed from V and 5 bases from J, the gap between germline ends came to 22 bases. The length of the CDR3 is 16 residues. Germline CDR1 is MNHEY and CDR2 is SMNVEV (reference sequence). CDR3 nucleotide sequence: TGTGCCAGCAGTCCCTCCGGGACTGATGCCACTAACGAGCAGTACTTC. The encoded protein is CASSPSGTDATNEQYF.

This chain joins TRBV27 and TRBJ1-2; TRBD1 matches 7 bases. V was pared by 6 bases and J by 3 bases, with 19 bases of the junction left unmatched. The CDR3 length is 18 residues. CDR1 and CDR2 (germline): MNHEY, SMNVEV (reference sequence). The CDR3, as DNA: TGTGCCAGCAGATCCTCATCCGGACAGGCGCAGTTTCACTATGGCTACACCTTC. Translating it yields CASRSSSGQAQFHYGYTF.

The chain has TRBV15 and TRBJ1-2; possibly TRBD1 for D (6 bases). The germline gives CDR1 LNHNV, CDR2 YYDKDF (reference sequence). V lost 0 bases to trimming and J lost 4 bases, with 21 bases between them. The CDR3 runs to 18 residues. For the CDR3, the DNA is TGTGCCACCAGCAGAGATGGGACGGACGGCCCAGGGGCCTATGGCTACACCTTC. Its protein is CATSRDGTDGPGAYGYTF.

J is TRBJ1-5 and V is TRBV2, with TRBD1 as a possible D gene (6 bases). The V gene's germline CDR1 is SNHLY and CDR2 FYNNEI. CDR3 length: 17 residues. V lost 4 bases and J lost 2, with 18 bases in between. The CDR3 region is CASSGGQGRWGNQPQHF. The CDR3 nucleotides read TGTGCCAGCAGTGGGGGGCAGGGCCGGTGGGGCAATCAGCCCCAGCATTTT.

CDR3 region: CASSPLKYNEQFF. In DNA, the CDR3 is TGTGCCAGCTCACCCCTTAAATACAATGAGCAGTTCTTC. The chain employs TRBV18 and TRBJ2-1; D is uncertain. V was clipped by 3 bases and J by 4 bases, with 7 bases between them. The CDR3 extends over 13 amino acids. Germline V gives CDR1 KGHSH, CDR2 LQKENI.

CDR3 in DNA: TGTGCCAGCAGTTTATCGCGGGGGACAGGGGGCTGGGTTGGCACTGAAGCTTTCTTT. Translated: CASSLSRGTGGWVGTEAFF. The chain uses TRBV27 and TRBJ1-1, with 12 bases fitting TRBD1. Germline trimming cut 0 bases from V and 4 bases from J; bases unmatched to any gene: 12. Germline CDR1 reads MNHEY; CDR2 reads SMNVEV (reference sequence). The CDR3 runs 19 residues.

This chain connects TRBV19 to TRBJ2-7, with 15 positions matching TRBD2. The CDR3 consists of 17 residues. Germline CDR1 and CDR2: LNHDA and SQIVND (reference sequence). V trimming: 4 bases; J trimming: 0 bases; junction bases outside the gene matches: 4. CDR3 DNA: TGTGCCAGTAGTACCCCGGGACTAGCGGGGGGCTCCTACGAGCAGTACTTC. Its translation: CASSTPGLAGGSYEQYF.

This rearrangement joins TRBV4-1 to TRBJ1-5; the match to TRBD1 covers 7 bases. Germline assignment: CDR1 MGHRA and CDR2 YSYEKL. CDR3 size: 17 residues. With 4 bases clipped from V and 3 bases from J, the junction kept 12 bases outside the gene matches. DNA for the CDR3: TGCGCCAGCAGCCCTCAGCCGGGACAGCAATCCAATCAGCCCCAGCATTTT. Its translation is CASSPQPGQQSNQPQHF.

The CDR3 bases are TGTGCCAGCAGTTTTTACGGTTCTCCCCAGCATTTT. This codes for CASSFYGSPQHF. The chain couples TRBV28 to TRBJ1-5; D is uncertain. Looked up from germline, CDR1 is MDHEN and CDR2 is SYDVKM. Trimming cost V 3 bases and J 10 bases, with 10 bases left between them. This CDR3 has 12 amino acids.